This T cell receptor (beta chain) emerged from a study of blood T cells in healthy people across ages. General study findings and limits: Versus aged donors, long-lived donors had higher diversity and more naive CD4+ cells.

V was cut by 5 bases and J by 5 bases, with 16 bases left in between. Per germline, CDR1 SGHAT and CDR2 FQNNGV. The CDR3 extends over 14 amino acids. This clonotype showed up just a few times. The target antigen is unknown. Sample-barcoded 5' priming and a J-beta primer mix drove a second PCR of roughly 7 to 11 cycles. TCRdb analysed the 5' RACE reads with MiXCR anew, one entry per CDR3 protein. This sample has around 2 million distinct CDR3 sequences, with roughly 43% found just once. The sequenced material came from blood. The chain combines TRBV11-2 with TRBJ2-7; D uncertain. This TCR was recovered from a human donor in good health. CDR3 bases: TGTGCCAGCAGCCTGGGTACCCGAAAGGACGAGCAGTACTTC. It is translated as CASSLGTRKDEQYF.